The rows below give T cell receptor beta chains drawn from one sample of a study of T cell responses to AZD1222 COVID-19 vaccine. TCRdb's copy holds only in-frame clones and misses some; the assay was immunoSEQ multiplex PCR. The sample includes 150,000 or so clones, about 88% of them seen just once. The sequenced sample was peripheral blood, obtained on day 0 of AZD1222 vaccination. The receptors were sampled from an adult in good health. Each CDR3 is given with its conserved first and last residue. A D gene is named only where the DNA matches it firmly. Clone size, where shown, is once, few, many, or a class for clones that have expanded.

D gene,V gene,clone size,J gene,CDR3 protein,CDR3 DNA
NA,TRBV19,NA,TRBJ1-1,CASSMVRGTKTEAFF,TGTGCCAGTAGTATGGTTAGGGGGACCAAGACTGAAGCTTTCTTT
TRBD1,TRBV27,few,TRBJ1-4,CASGRDRANEKLFF,TGTGCCAGCGGGAGGGACAGAGCTAATGAAAAACTGTTTTTT
NA,TRBV4-1,few,TRBJ2-7,CASSRSTAVSYEQYF,TGCGCCAGCAGTCGAAGCACGGCGGTTTCCTACGAGCAGTACTTC
NA,TRBV5-1,NA,TRBJ2-1,CASSLAGGAPRGEQFF,TGCGCCAGCAGCTTGGCCGGCGGGGCCCCCCGTGGTGAGCAGTTCTTC
TRBD1,TRBV5-4,NA,TRBJ2-7,CASSLPARGSYEQYF,TGTGCCAGCAGCTTGCCTGCCAGGGGGAGCTACGAGCAGTACTTC
NA,TRBV28,NA,TRBJ1-5,CASSLLAQPQHF,TGTGCCAGCAGTTTACTCGCCCAGCCCCAGCATTTT
TRBD1,TRBV6-4,NA,TRBJ2-1,CASSPGKQGALSSYNEQFF,TGTGCCAGCAGTCCTGGGAAACAGGGGGCCTTGAGCTCCTACAATGAGCAGTTCTTC
NA,TRBV19,NA,TRBJ1-1,CASSILGAKAGTEAFF,TGTGCCAGTAGTATATTGGGGGCGAAAGCGGGCACTGAAGCTTTCTTT
TRBD1,TRBV6-2/TRBV6-3,NA,TRBJ2-7,CASSYRPTGSYEQYF,TGTGCCAGCAGTTACCGCCCGACAGGGTCGTACGAGCAGTACTTC
TRBD2,TRBV19,NA,TRBJ2-7,CASSRGLAGGPLEQYF,TGTGCCAGTAGTAGGGGACTAGCGGGGGGCCCCCTGGAGCAGTACTTC
NA,TRBV25-1,once,TRBJ2-5,CASSERHGGLETQYF,TGTGCCAGCAGTGAACGGCACGGGGGTTTGGAGACCCAGTACTTC
NA,TRBV30,NA,TRBJ1-4,CAWSKAVNEKLFF,TGTGCCTGGTCAAAAGCCGTCAATGAAAAACTGTTTTTT